This T cell receptor (beta chain) was identified during a study of T cell clones after liver transplantation. Study at large: TCRbeta sequencing after a pre-transplant mixed lymphocyte reaction identified graft-donor-reactive clones, later tracked in post-transplant blood. Third-party-reactive TCRbeta sequences from pre-transplant mixed lymphocyte reactions served as antigen-independent comparators.

Generated by immunoSEQ multiplex PCR, the TCRdb table keeps only in-frame clones and is missing some. The data hold roughly 74,000 clones, with about 80% observed a single time. V was clipped by 5 bases and J by 2 bases; unmatched bases: 12. The CDR3 contains 19 residues. Germline CDR1 SGHTA, CDR2 FQGNSA. This clonotype was sampled from a human donor who received a liver transplant. The material was CD4+ T cells from blood, obtained before liver transplant. This chain joins TRBV7-2 and TRBJ2-7, with TRBD2 identical over 16 bases. The CDR3 nucleotides are TGTGCCAGCAGCATCCCTCCGGGACTAGCGGGAGGGTCCGCCTACGAGCAGTACTTC. The encoded protein is CASSIPPGLAGGSAYEQYF.